The 13 T cell receptor beta chains reported below all come from one sample, sequenced in a study of blood T cells in healthy people across ages. Primed by a sample-barcoded 5' primer and a J-beta primer mix, a second PCR proceeded for 7 to 11 cycles. TCRdb used MiXCR to reprocess the 5' RACE reads, holding one entry per CDR3 protein. Of 950,000 to 1,200,000 distinct CDR3 sequences in the sample, 35% to 40% were seen once. The sequenced material came from blood. The receptors come from a man aged 18-30 years in good health.

The chain has TRBV20-1 and TRBJ2-1; the match to TRBD2 covers 9 bases. The V segment lost 0 bases and the J segment 4 bases; nucleotides outside the gene matches: 7. The CDR3 covers 16 residues. The germline V gene encodes CDR1 DFQATT and CDR2 SNEGSKA (reference sequence). CDR3 DNA sequence: TGCAGTGCTAGAGATGGTCTAGCGGGGCTATACAATGAGCAGTTCTTC. Translating gives CSARDGLAGLYNEQFF.

V gene TRBV24-1 combines with J gene TRBJ2-1, with D perhaps TRBD1 (5 bases). Trimming pared 5 bases from V and 1 base from J, leaving 8 bases between. CDR1 and CDR2 (germline): KGHDR, SFDVKD. CDR3 length: 14 amino acids. This chain's CDR3 is CATSGKGSYNEQFF. Here the CDR3 DNA reads TGTGCCACCAGTGGGAAGGGGTCCTACAATGAGCAGTTCTTC.

The rearrangement links TRBV4-2 to TRBJ2-7; the D gene is possibly TRBD2 (7 bases). The DNA matches TRBJ2-5 better at its end, which makes the J call doubtful. The germline V gene has CDR1 LGHNA and CDR2 YNFKEQ. This CDR3 has 16 residues. CDR3: CASSQEGGLGAETQYF. Here the CDR3 DNA reads TGTGCCAGCAGCCAAGAGGGGGGGCTCGGAGCGGAGACCCAGTACTTC.

This clonotype is a singleton in its sample. The chain recombines TRBV11-2 with TRBJ1-4; D is ambiguous. The CDR3 is made up of 13 amino acids. Trimming stripped 5 bases from V and 4 bases from J, with 8 bases between. CDR1 and CDR2 (germline): SGHAT, FQNNGV. The CDR3 loop reads CASSPRGNEKLFF. Written as DNA, the CDR3 is TGTGCCAGCAGCCCCCGTGGTAATGAAAAACTGTTTTTT.

CDR3: CASRPGEDTQYF. The CDR3 coding sequence is TGTGCCAGCAGGCCGGGGGAAGATACGCAGTATTTT. This sequence joins TRBV27 and TRBJ2-3; a possible D gene is TRBD2 (6 bases). There are 12 residues in the CDR3. V was clipped by 6 bases and J by 5 bases, with 9 bases between them. Germline V gene lookup returns CDR1 MNHEY and CDR2 SMNVEV (reference sequence).

The count of this clonotype is one. The chain has TRBV18 and TRBJ2-4, with TRBD1 identical over 10 bases. The J call is in doubt because the DNA end fits TRBJ2-7 better. Germline CDR1 reads KGHSH; CDR2 reads LQKENI. The CDR3 spans 16 residues. The CDR3 spells CASSPPPGQGAYEQYF. In DNA form, the CDR3 reads TGTGCCAGCTCACCTCCTCCCGGACAGGGGGCCTACGAGCAGTACTTC.

The CDR3 loop is CSVEDSRRESYEQYF. DNA of the CDR3: TGCAGCGTTGAAGATTCGAGGAGGGAATCCTACGAGCAGTACTTC. The genes are TRBV29-1 and TRBJ2-7; TRBD2 is a possible D gene (6 bases). The CDR3 loop spans 15 amino acids. Germline V gives CDR1 SQVTM, CDR2 ANQGSEA. V shed 0 bases and J shed 1 base, with 13 bases lying between them.

CDR3 region: CAWSFGQDEQYF. CDR3 sequence (DNA): TGTGCCTGGAGTTTCGGGCAGGACGAGCAGTACTTC. This chain joins TRBV30 and TRBJ2-7; D is unresolved. Germline V CDR1 and CDR2: GTSNPN, SVGIG (reference sequence). Trimming took 2 bases from V and 5 from J, leaving 10 bases between them. The CDR3 is 12 residues long. The full variable domain, in which reference TRBV30 and TRBJ2-7 provide the parts outside the CDR3, is SQTIHQWPATLVQPVGSPLSLECTVEGTSNPNLYWYRQAAGRGLQLLFYSVGIGQISSEVPQNLSASRPQDRQFILSSKKLLLSDSGFYLCAWSFGQDEQYFGPGTRLTVT.

For this clonotype: A much larger clonotype is one base distant, so this may be a read error. J is TRBJ2-1 and V is TRBV27; tentatively, D is TRBD1 (5 bases). Germline CDR1 reads MNHEY; CDR2 reads SMNVEV (reference sequence). With 4 bases removed from V and 10 bases from J, the gap between germline ends came to 14 bases. CDR3 length: 13 residues. CDR3 protein: CASSSGHYYEQFF. The CDR3 bases are TGTGCCAGCAGTTCCGGACACTATTACGAGCAGTTCTTC.

This clonotype has just a few counts. This chain connects TRBV6-2 or TRBV6-3 to TRBJ2-5; D could derive from TRBD1 or TRBD2 (5 bases each). The J call may be wrong; the DNA end is better matched by TRBJ2-1. Germline-derived CDR1 and CDR2 are MNHEY and SVGEGT. The CDR3 loop spans 13 amino acids. The CDR3 here is CASSRDGEETQFF. DNA of the CDR3: TGTGCCAGCAGTCGGGACGGCGAAGAGACCCAGTTCTTC.

This clonotype was seen many times. The chain links TRBV5-1 to TRBJ2-5; tentative D call: TRBD1 (5 bases). CDR1 is SGHRS, CDR2 YFSETQ, per germline. V was shortened by 0 bases and J by 1 base, with 7 bases between the two germline ends. The CDR3 runs 14 residues. CDR3 residues: CASSLGTLQETQYF. In nucleotides, the CDR3 is TGCGCCAGCAGCTTGGGGACACTCCAAGAGACCCAGTACTTC.

CDR3 sequence reads: CSAREEVRGPTYTGELFF. The DNA for the CDR3 is TGCAGTGCTAGAGAGGAGGTTCGGGGTCCAACTTACACCGGGGAGCTGTTTTTT. The V and J genes are TRBV20-1 and TRBJ2-2; TRBD2 might be the D (5 bases). There are 18 residues in the CDR3. Deletions cut 0 bases from V and 3 bases from J, with 20 bases between. In germline, CDR1 is DFQATT, CDR2 SNEGSKA (reference sequence).

This chain connects TRBV19 to TRBJ2-7; 9 bases fit TRBD1. The CDR3 runs 15 residues. Germline CDR1 is LNHDA and CDR2 is SQIVND (reference sequence). Trimming cost V 4 bases and J 10 bases; bases outside gene matches: 14. CDR3 sequence (DNA): TGTGCCAGTAGTACCGGACAGGGGAAGTGGAGGGACCAGTACTTC. Translated, it gives CASSTGQGKWRDQYF. The variable domain in full, with the rest retrieved from reference TRBV19 and TRBJ2-7, is DGGITQSPKYLFRKEGQNVTLSCEQNLNHDAMYWYRQDPGQGLRLIYYSQIVNDFQKGDIAEGYSVSREKKESFPLTVTSAQKNPTAFYLCASSTGQGKWRDQYFGPGTRLTVT.